One sample yielded the 8 T cell receptor beta chains listed below, sequenced in a study of blood T cell repertoires in COVID-19. Clones were sequenced by immunoSEQ multiplex PCR, and TCRdb holds only the in-frame ones, with some missing. The sample has just over 150,000 clones; 80% to 90% are singletons. The specimen was peripheral blood. The origin of the receptors is a woman aged 65 to 85 with acute or convalescent COVID-19.

This clone was recorded a few times. The chain employs TRBV4-3 and TRBJ2-7; 9 bases line up with TRBD1. V lost 0 bases and J lost 3; bases outside the gene matches: 9. Germline-derived CDR1 and CDR2 are LGHNA and YSLEER. This CDR3 region has 17 residues. CDR3 residues: CASSQETGTGSIYEQYF. The DNA for the CDR3 is TGCGCCAGCAGCCAAGAAACCGGGACAGGGAGTATCTACGAGCAGTACTTC.

The chain couples TRBV5-6 to TRBJ1-6; D gene uncertain. The ends were cut back, 2 bases at V and 8 bases at J, with 5 bases in the middle. This CDR3 comprises 12 residues. Germline assignment: CDR1 SGHDT and CDR2 YYEEEE. The DNA of the CDR3 is TGTGCCAGCAGCTTTCGGTATTCACCCCTCCACTTT. This translates into CASSFRYSPLHF.

This clone was counted once. The chain employs TRBV27 and TRBJ1-1; D unclear. CDR1 and CDR2 (germline): MNHEY, SMNVEV (reference sequence). This CDR3 has 15 amino acids. With 6 bases removed from V and 6 bases from J, the gap between germline ends came to 20 bases. For the CDR3, the DNA is TGTGCCAGCAGCGGCGGACTCTCTAAACGGGCTGAAGCTTTCTTT. Translation: CASSGGLSKRAEAFF.

The chain carries TRBV3-1 (or the pseudogene TRBV3-2) and TRBJ2-6; D call uncertain. Per the germline V gene, CDR1 is LGHDT and CDR2 is YNNKEL (reference sequence). The CDR3 is 20 amino acids. Trimming removed 2 bases from V and 0 bases from J, with 20 bases in between. The DNA of the CDR3 is TGTGCCAGCAGCCAAAGAGGTCAAGATTTCCCGAGCTCTGGGGCCAACGTCCTGACTTTC. This translates into CASSQRGQDFPSSGANVLTF.

The J gene is TRBJ1-1, the V gene TRBV7-3, with D unclear. In germline, CDR1 is SGHTA, CDR2 FQGTGA. The germline V and J ends were trimmed by 5 bases and 2 bases, with 9 bases remaining between them. This CDR3 has 13 amino acids. This CDR3 reads CASSLQENTEAFF. The CDR3 DNA sequence: TGTGCCAGCAGCCTCCAGGAAAACACTGAAGCTTTCTTT. The full variable domain, its missing parts supplied by reference TRBV7-3 and TRBJ1-1, is GAGVSQTPSNKVTEKGKYVELRCDPISGHTALYWYRQSLGQGPEFLIYFQGTGAADDSGLPNDRFFAVRPEGSVSTLKIQRTERGDSAVYLCASSLQENTEAFFGQGTRLTVV.

The chain couples TRBV28 to TRBJ1-6; 8 positions match TRBD1. Germline-derived CDR1 and CDR2 are MDHEN and SYDVKM. Germline trimming cut 6 bases from V and 6 bases from J; bases unmatched to any gene: 7. The CDR3 is 15 amino acids. CDR3 coding DNA: TGTGCCAGCAGCAGGACAGGGTTCCCTAATTCACCCCTCCACTTT. Protein: CASSRTGFPNSPLHF.

This chain connects TRBV10-3 to TRBJ2-2; TRBD2 might be the D (5 bases). The CDR3 runs to 15 residues. Trimming took off 6 bases at V and 0 bases at J, with 11 bases between the two ends. Germline loops: CDR1 ENHRY, CDR2 SYGVKD. Here the CDR3 DNA reads TGTGCCATCAGAAAGACTACATCGAACACCGGGGAGCTGTTTTTT. Its protein is CAIRKTTSNTGELFF.

This sequence joins TRBV5-1 and TRBJ1-2, with 7 bases lining up with TRBD1. V was pared by 4 bases and J by 1 base, with 10 bases of the junction left unmatched. This CDR3 region has 16 residues. CDR1 is SGHRS and CDR2 is YFSETQ in the germline V gene. The CDR3 coding sequence is TGCGCCAGCAGCATGTTAGACAGGGCGATTAACTATGGCTACACCTTC. Translation: CASSMLDRAINYGYTF.